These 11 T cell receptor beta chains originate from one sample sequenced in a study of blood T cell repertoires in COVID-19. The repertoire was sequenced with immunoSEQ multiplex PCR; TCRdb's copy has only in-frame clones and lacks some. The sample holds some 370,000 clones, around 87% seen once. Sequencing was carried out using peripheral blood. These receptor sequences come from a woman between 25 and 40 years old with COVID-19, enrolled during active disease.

The DNA of the CDR3 is TGTGCCAGCTCACCAAAAAGCGATTCACCCCTCCACTTT. Its translation: CASSPKSDSPLHF. The genes are TRBV18 and TRBJ1-6; D not certain. Trimming left V 2 bases short and J 8 bases short, with 7 bases between. The germline gives CDR1 KGHSH, CDR2 LQKENI. The CDR3 is 13 residues long.

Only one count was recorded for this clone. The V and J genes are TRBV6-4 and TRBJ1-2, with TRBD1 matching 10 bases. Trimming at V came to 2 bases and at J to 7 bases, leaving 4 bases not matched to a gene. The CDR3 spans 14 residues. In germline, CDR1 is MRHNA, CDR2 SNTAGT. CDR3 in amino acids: CASSDGTGVFGYTF. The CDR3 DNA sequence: TGTGCCAGCAGTGACGGGACAGGGGTTTTTGGCTACACCTTC.

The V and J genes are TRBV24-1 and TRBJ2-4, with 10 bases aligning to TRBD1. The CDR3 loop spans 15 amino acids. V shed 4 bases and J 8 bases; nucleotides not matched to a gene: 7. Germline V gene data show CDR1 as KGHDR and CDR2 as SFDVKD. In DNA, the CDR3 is TGTGCCACCAGTGAGGCCCGGGACAGGGGAGACATTCAGTACTTC. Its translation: CATSEARDRGDIQYF.

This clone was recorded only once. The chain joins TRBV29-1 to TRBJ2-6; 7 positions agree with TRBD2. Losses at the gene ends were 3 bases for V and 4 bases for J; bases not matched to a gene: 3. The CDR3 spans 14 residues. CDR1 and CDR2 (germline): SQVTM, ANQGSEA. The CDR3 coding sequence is TGCAGCGTTGAGGGAGGGCGAGGGGCCAACGTCCTGACTTTC. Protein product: CSVEGGRGANVLTF.

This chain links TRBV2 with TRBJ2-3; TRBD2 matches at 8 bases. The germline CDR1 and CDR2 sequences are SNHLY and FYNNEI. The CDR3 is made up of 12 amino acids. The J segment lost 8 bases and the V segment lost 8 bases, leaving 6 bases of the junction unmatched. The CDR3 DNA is TGTGCCAGCGGAACCGGGGGGGGTACGCAGTATTTT. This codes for CASGTGGGTQYF.

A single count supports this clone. CDR3 loop: CASSFEPNRVNDYGYTF. The CDR3 DNA is TGTGCCAGCAGCTTCGAACCTAACAGGGTGAACGACTATGGCTACACCTTC. The rearrangement joins TRBV7-9 to TRBJ1-2; weak D call: TRBD1 (6 bases). Germline V gene sequence: CDR1 SEHNR, CDR2 FQNEAQ (reference sequence). V lost 3 bases and J 3 bases, leaving 20 bases between the germline ends. This CDR3 is built from 17 residues.

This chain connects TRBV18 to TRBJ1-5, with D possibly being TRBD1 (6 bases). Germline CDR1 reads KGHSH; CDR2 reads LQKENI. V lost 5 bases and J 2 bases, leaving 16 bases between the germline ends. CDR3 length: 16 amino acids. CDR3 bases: TGTGCCAGCTCATCCCTGGACTCAGGGGGCAATCAGCCCCAGCATTTT. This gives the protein CASSSLDSGGNQPQHF.

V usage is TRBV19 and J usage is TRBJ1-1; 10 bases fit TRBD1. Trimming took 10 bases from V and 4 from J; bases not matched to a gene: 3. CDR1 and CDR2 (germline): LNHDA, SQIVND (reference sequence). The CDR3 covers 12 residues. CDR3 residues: CATRTGGTEAFF. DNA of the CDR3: TGTGCCACCAGGACAGGGGGCACTGAAGCTTTCTTT. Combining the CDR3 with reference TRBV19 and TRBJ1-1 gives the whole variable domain DGGITQSPKYLFRKEGQNVTLSCEQNLNHDAMYWYRQDPGQGLRLIYYSQIVNDFQKGDIAEGYSVSREKKESFPLTVTSAQKNPTAFYLCATRTGGTEAFFGQGTRLTVV.

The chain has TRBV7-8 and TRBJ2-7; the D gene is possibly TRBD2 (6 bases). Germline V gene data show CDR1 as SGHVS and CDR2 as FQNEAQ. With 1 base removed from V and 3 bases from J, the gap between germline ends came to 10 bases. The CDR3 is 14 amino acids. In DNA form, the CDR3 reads TGTGCCAGCAGCTTAGGTCAGGGAGGCTACGAGCAGTACTTC. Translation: CASSLGQGGYEQYF.

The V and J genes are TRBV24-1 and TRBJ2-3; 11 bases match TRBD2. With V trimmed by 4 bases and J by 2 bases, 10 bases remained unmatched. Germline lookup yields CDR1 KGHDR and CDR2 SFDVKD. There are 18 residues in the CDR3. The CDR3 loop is CATSDQRVTSGITDTQYF. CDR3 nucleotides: TGTGCCACCAGTGACCAGAGAGTGACTAGCGGGATCACAGATACGCAGTATTTT.

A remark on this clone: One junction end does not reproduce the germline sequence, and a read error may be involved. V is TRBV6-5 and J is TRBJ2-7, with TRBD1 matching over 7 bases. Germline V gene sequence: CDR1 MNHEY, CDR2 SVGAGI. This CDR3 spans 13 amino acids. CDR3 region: CASLRTGSHEQYF. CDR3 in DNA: TGTGCCAGCTTAAGGACAGGCTCCCACGAGCAGTACTTC.